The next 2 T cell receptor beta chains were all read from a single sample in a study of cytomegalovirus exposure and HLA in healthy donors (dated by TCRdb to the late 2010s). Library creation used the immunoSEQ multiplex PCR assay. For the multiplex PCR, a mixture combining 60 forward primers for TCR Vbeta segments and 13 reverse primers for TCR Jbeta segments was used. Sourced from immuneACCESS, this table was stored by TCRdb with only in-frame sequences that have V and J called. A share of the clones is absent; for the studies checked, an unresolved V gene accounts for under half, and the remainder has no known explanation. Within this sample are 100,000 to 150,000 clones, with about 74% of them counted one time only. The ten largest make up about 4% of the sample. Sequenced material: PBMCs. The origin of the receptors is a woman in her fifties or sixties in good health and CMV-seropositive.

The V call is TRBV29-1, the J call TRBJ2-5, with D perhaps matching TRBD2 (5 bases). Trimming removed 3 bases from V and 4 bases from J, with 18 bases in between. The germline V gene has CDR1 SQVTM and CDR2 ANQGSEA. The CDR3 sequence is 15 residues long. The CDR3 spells CSVDNVLRASETQYF. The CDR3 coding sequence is TGCAGCGTTGACAACGTGTTGAGGGCATCAGAGACCCAGTACTTC.

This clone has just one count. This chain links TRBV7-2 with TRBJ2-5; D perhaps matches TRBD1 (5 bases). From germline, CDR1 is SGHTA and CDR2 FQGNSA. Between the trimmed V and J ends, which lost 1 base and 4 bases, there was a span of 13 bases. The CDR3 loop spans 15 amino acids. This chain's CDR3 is CASSLVRATGETQYF. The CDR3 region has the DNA TGTGCCAGCAGCTTAGTCAGGGCAACAGGAGAGACCCAGTACTTC.